The 6 T cell receptor beta chains in this list originate from one sample, sequenced in a study of cytomegalovirus exposure and HLA in healthy donors. In the PCR, 60 Vbeta and 13 Jbeta primers were used. Repertoires were generated with immunoSEQ multiplex PCR, while TCRdb's copy carries only in-frame clones and drops some. The data show roughly 140,000 clones, around three quarters seen once. The sequencing sample was made of PBMCs. These receptors all stem from a man between 25 and 39 years old in good health and CMV-seronegative.

The chain employs TRBV10-3 and TRBJ1-3; tentative D call: TRBD1 (5 bases). Germline CDR1 and CDR2: ENHRY and SYGVKD. V lost 3 bases and J 1 base, leaving 7 bases between the germline ends. The CDR3 is 14 amino acids. CDR3 bases: TGTGCCATCAGTGACAGGGTGTCTGGAAACACCATATATTTT. It yields the protein CAISDRVSGNTIYF.

The chain uses TRBV5-6 and TRBJ2-2; 14 nucleotides line up with TRBD2. Germline V lookup: CDR1 SGHDT, CDR2 YYEEEE. The CDR3 runs 17 residues. V was clipped by 4 bases and J by 5 bases; unmatched bases: 7. For the CDR3, the DNA is TGTGCCAGCAGCAGGGGACTAGCGGGGGCCTTAACCGGGGAGCTGTTTTTT. It specifies CASSRGLAGALTGELFF.

The table lists this clone with a count of one. V and J are TRBV6-5 and TRBJ2-1, with 9 bases that match TRBD2. The trim removed 6 bases at V and 10 bases at J, leaving 13 bases unmatched. Germline V gene data show CDR1 as MNHEY and CDR2 as SVGAGI. The CDR3 is 15 amino acids. CDR3 protein: CASSLSGGWLLEQFF. The CDR3 DNA reads TGTGCCAGCAGCCTCAGCGGGGGGTGGTTGTTAGAGCAGTTCTTC.

V gene TRBV6-5 combines with J gene TRBJ2-2; no clear D. Trimming stripped 2 bases from V and 1 base from J, with 8 bases between. Germline CDR1 is MNHEY and CDR2 is SVGAGI. This CDR3 has 15 residues. Written as DNA, the CDR3 is TGTGCCAGCAGTTACGATCAGGAGAACACCGGGGAGCTGTTTTTT. Its protein product is CASSYDQENTGELFF.

The gene calls are TRBV19 and TRBJ1-1, with D perhaps TRBD1 (6 bases). Trimming removed 5 bases at V and 8 bases at J, with 21 bases between. Germline-derived CDR1 and CDR2 are LNHDA and SQIVND (reference sequence). The CDR3 contains 15 residues. This chain's CDR3 is CASSAERDTRKEAFF. CDR3 DNA: TGTGCCAGTAGTGCTGAGCGGGACACCCGAAAAGAAGCTTTCTTT.

This clone was observed many times. The chain recombines TRBV5-4 with TRBJ1-3; D may be TRBD1 (5 bases). Trimming pared 0 bases from V and 2 bases from J, leaving 15 bases between. The CDR3 spans 17 residues. Germline-derived CDR1 and CDR2 are SGHNT and YYREEE (reference sequence). As DNA, the CDR3 is TGTGCCAGCAGCTTGGCCGGGGGACCGAAAACTGGAAACACCATATATTTT. The encoded protein is CASSLAGGPKTGNTIYF.